This T cell receptor (beta chain) was observed in a study of PD-1 blockade in classical Hodgkin lymphoma. Assay used: immunoSEQ multiplex PCR; TCRdb lists only in-frame clones, some missing. The sample lists 15,000 to 20,000 clones, about 80% occurring once. Study results and limitations: A significant rise in TCR diversity was seen by C4D1 for CD4+ cells but not for CD8+ cells. The origin of the repertoire differences remains undefined, with disease activity or prior therapy as possible causes. When nivolumab was started under 1 year after ASCT, patients were excluded.

The patients all showed relapse after autologous stem cell transplantation, while their brentuximab vedotin exposure varied. A remark on this clone: The antigen remains undetermined.

The trim removed 3 bases at V and 8 bases at J, leaving 8 bases unmatched. This CDR3 contains 15 residues. Per germline, CDR1 MNHEY and CDR2 SMNVEV (reference sequence). The sequences come from peripheral blood mononuclear cells (PBMCs), collected at baseline. The TCR sequence derives from a human donor with classical Hodgkin lymphoma. This chain uses TRBV27 with TRBJ2-1; 9 bases match TRBD1. CDR3 sequence: CASSLGTGFRDEQFF. Written as DNA, the CDR3 is TGTGCCAGCAGTTTGGGGACAGGGTTCCGGGATGAGCAGTTCTTC.